This T cell receptor beta chain was captured by sequencing in a study of blood T cell repertoires in COVID-19. About the study: From the United States, Italy and Spain came samples of acute and convalescent COVID-19. T cells, B-cell-depleted T cells, or PBMCs supplied cDNA or gDNA.

As handled by the study authors: Reference gene primer amplification in the assay estimated nucleated cell counts. Using immunoSEQ multiplex PCR, the repertoire was profiled, and TCRdb retains in-frame clones only, with some absent. V and J calls plus clone size are reproduced from that table; the DNA served to infer D and trimming. The sample shows around 47,000 clones, about 86% of them seen only once. The sample taken for sequencing was peripheral blood. This TCR came from a human donor in a cohort sampled during active COVID-19.

The CDR3 DNA reads as TGTGCCAGCGGCTCGGGGGTGCACACTGAAGCTTTCTTT. It is translated as CASGSGVHTEAFF. The V call is TRBV7-2, the J call TRBJ1-1; D might be TRBD1 (5 bases). Germline V gene data show CDR1 as SGHTA and CDR2 as FQGNSA. The CDR3 contains 13 residues. V was shortened by 8 bases and J by 3 bases, with 13 bases between the two germline ends.